A single sample gave rise to the 27 T cell receptor beta chains below, sequenced in a study of shared clonotypes between healthy human individuals. TCRdb keeps only in-frame clones here, not all; method: immunoSEQ multiplex PCR. The profile shows tens of thousands of clones, 62% of them singletons. Sequencing input: memory CD8+ T cells sorted from blood. Documented subset: CD45RO+ cells pooled with CCR7-negative TemRA cells. The receptor set was obtained from a man aged 25 to 45 in good health.

This rearrangement joins TRBV21-1 to TRBJ2-1. TRBV21-1 is flagged as a pseudogene. There are 16 residues in the CDR3. For the CDR3, the DNA is TGTGCCAGCAGCAATTTGCGGCAACTTGGGGGCAATGAGCAGTTCTTC. Amino acid sequence: CASSNLRQLGGNEQFF.

The chain is built from TRBV14 and TRBJ2-3; D gene uncertain. Germline CDR1 and CDR2: SGHDN and FVKESK. V was trimmed by 1 base and J by 10 bases, leaving 12 bases between them. This CDR3 is 13 amino acids long. This CDR3 reads CASSQGLAVPQYF. DNA of the CDR3: TGTGCCAGCAGCCAAGGTCTCGCGGTCCCGCAGTATTTT.

The gene calls are TRBV10-1 and TRBJ1-1, with 7 bases that match TRBD1. CDR3 size: 17 residues. CDR1 is WNHNN and CDR2 is SYGVQD in the germline V gene (reference sequence). Germline trimming cut 4 bases from V and 0 bases from J; bases unmatched to any gene: 11. DNA for the CDR3: TGCGCCAGCAGTGGAACCGGACCCGGGACAGTGAACACTGAAGCTTTCTTT. Encoded protein: CASSGTGPGTVNTEAFF.

This clone was counted a single time. The rearrangement joins TRBV5-5 to TRBJ2-7, with 10 bases aligning to TRBD2. The ends lost 2 bases at V and 3 bases at J; junction bases unmatched: 11. The CDR3 sequence is 17 residues long. Germline V CDR1 and CDR2: SGHKS, YYEKEE (reference sequence). The DNA for the CDR3 is TGTGCCAGCAGCTTCCCTGGGACTAGCGCGGTCTACTACGAGCAGTACTTC. Translated, it gives CASSFPGTSAVYYEQYF.

In its sample, this clone was seen many times. Germline is not matched at one junction end, which may reflect a read error. V gene TRBV11-1 combines with J gene TRBJ2-1; TRBD2 agrees at 8 bases. The CDR3 runs to 13 residues. The germline gives CDR1 SGHAT, CDR2 FQDESV (reference sequence). CDR3 protein: CASSLAGSNEQFF. Written as DNA, the CDR3 is TGTGCCAGCAGCCTAGCGGGTTCCAATGAGCAGTTCTTC.

This clone was counted only a few times. V is TRBV18 and J is TRBJ2-7; D is perhaps TRBD1 (5 bases). CDR1 and CDR2 (germline): KGHSH, LQKENI. The CDR3 loop spans 14 amino acids. Trimming removed 3 bases from V and 2 bases from J, with 11 bases in between. The CDR3 protein is CASSPGRGPYEQYF. The DNA of the CDR3 is TGTGCCAGCTCACCGGGAAGGGGCCCCTACGAGCAGTACTTC.

The chain has TRBV7-8 and TRBJ2-7, with 8 bases that match TRBD1. The V and J ends lost 1 base and 5 bases, in that order; junction bases with no gene match: 4. The CDR3 sequence is 14 residues long. The V gene's germline CDR1 is SGHVS and CDR2 FQNEAQ. The CDR3 nucleotides are TGTGCCAGCAGCTTAGGACAGGGGATCAACGAGCAGTACTTC. This gives the protein CASSLGQGINEQYF.

The rearrangement joins TRBV19 to TRBJ2-7; the D gene is possibly TRBD2 (6 bases). The germline CDR1 and CDR2 sequences are LNHDA and SQIVND (reference sequence). The V and J ends lost 5 bases and 5 bases respectively, with 13 bases between them. The CDR3 is 13 residues long. This CDR3 is CASSPVLADEQYF. CDR3 coding DNA: TGTGCCAGTAGTCCGGTGTTAGCGGACGAGCAGTACTTC.

Points on this clone: Germline and junction disagree at one end, which may indicate a read error. The rearrangement links TRBV7-9 to TRBJ2-5, with D possibly matching TRBD1 (5 bases). The CDR3 runs to 13 residues. The germline V gene has CDR1 SEHNR and CDR2 FQNEAQ (reference sequence). The chain's CDR3 is CASSPDSPESQYF. The CDR3 bases are TGTGCCAGCAGCCCCGACAGCCCAGAGTCCCAGTACTTC.

The gene calls are TRBV10-1 and TRBJ2-1; D unresolved. CDR3 length: 13 residues. The V and J ends lost 6 bases and 6 bases respectively, with 12 bases between them. Per the germline V gene, CDR1 is WNHNN and CDR2 is SYGVQD (reference sequence). The CDR3 region is CASSNTDSNEQFF. In nucleotides, the CDR3 is TGCGCCAGCAGCAACACCGACTCCAATGAGCAGTTCTTC.

The chain recombines TRBV27 with TRBJ1-5; tentative D call: TRBD1 (6 bases). Trimming shortened V by 1 base and J by 5 bases, and 6 bases separated the two germline ends. The CDR3 runs to 13 residues. Per germline, CDR1 MNHEY and CDR2 SMNVEV (reference sequence). CDR3 in DNA: TGTGCCAGCAGTTTATACAGGGATCAGCCCCAGCATTTT. It encodes CASSLYRDQPQHF.

The CDR3 loop reads CASSLGGYEQFF. CDR3 bases: TGTGCCAGCAGCTTAGGGGGGTATGAGCAGTTCTTC. The rearrangement links TRBV5-5 to TRBJ2-1; possibly TRBD1 or TRBD2 for D (6 bases each). The CDR3 length is 12 residues. With 2 bases removed from V and 8 bases from J, the gap between germline ends came to 8 bases. Germline-derived CDR1 and CDR2 are SGHKS and YYEKEE (reference sequence).

The CDR3 DNA reads as TGTGCCAGCAGCTCGTTAGTGACTGAAGCTTTCTTT. As protein: CASSSLVTEAFF. The chain joins TRBV7-9 to TRBJ1-1; D uncertain. CDR1 is SEHNR, CDR2 FQNEAQ, per germline (reference sequence). V lost 4 bases to trimming and J lost 5 bases, with 8 bases between them. This CDR3 spans 12 amino acids.

The chain has TRBV13 and TRBJ2-2, with 9 bases lining up with TRBD1. Trimming removed 5 bases from V and 5 bases from J; junction bases left unmatched: 6. This CDR3 comprises 15 residues. Looked up from germline, CDR1 is PRHDT and CDR2 is FYEKMQ (reference sequence). The CDR3 nucleotides read TGTGCCAGCAGCCCGGGACAGGGTGATACCGGGGAGCTGTTTTTT. This translates into CASSPGQGDTGELFF. Using reference TRBV13 and TRBJ2-2 for the parts outside the CDR3, the full variable domain is AAGVIQSPRHLIKEKRETATLKCYPIPRHDTVYWYQQGPGQDPQFLISFYEKMQSDKGSIPDRFSAQQFSDYHSELNMSSLELGDSALYFCASSPGQGDTGELFFGEGSRLTVL.

The chain links TRBV19 to TRBJ1-5; 8 nucleotides line up with TRBD1. From germline, CDR1 is LNHDA and CDR2 SQIVND (reference sequence). V shed 5 bases, J shed 4 bases, and the junction held 7 bases outside the gene matches. The CDR3 contains 15 residues. The CDR3 region is CASSLDRGDNQPQHF. Here the CDR3 DNA reads TGTGCCAGTAGTCTCGACAGGGGTGATAATCAGCCCCAGCATTTT.

The chain carries TRBV28 and TRBJ2-2, with 7 bases that match TRBD1. CDR1 is MDHEN, CDR2 SYDVKM, per germline. V gave up 3 bases and J gave up 1 base; unmatched junction bases: 5. The CDR3 has 16 residues. This chain's CDR3 is CASSFVGTENTGELFF. The CDR3 DNA reads TGTGCCAGCAGTTTCGTAGGGACAGAGAACACCGGGGAGCTGTTTTTT.

This clone has more than one count but fewer than ten. The chain is built from TRBV4-1 and TRBJ2-5; D tentatively reads TRBD1 or TRBD2 (5 bases each). The CDR3 extends over 15 amino acids. The germline V gene has CDR1 MGHRA and CDR2 YSYEKL. Between the trimmed V and J ends, which lost 1 base and 1 base, there was a span of 10 bases. The CDR3 DNA sequence: TGCGCCAGCAGCCAAGCCTACGGGACCCAAGAGACCCAGTACTTC. It translates to CASSQAYGTQETQYF.

The gene calls are TRBV25-1 and TRBJ2-1; no clear D gene. V gave up 1 base and J gave up 6 bases, with 7 bases separating them. This CDR3 is built from 13 residues. In germline, CDR1 is MGHDK, CDR2 SYGVNS. CDR3 sequence: CASSESGSNEQFF. The DNA of the CDR3 is TGTGCCAGCAGTGAATCCGGCTCCAATGAGCAGTTCTTC.

The chain links TRBV10-1 to TRBJ2-1; 7 nucleotides agree with TRBD1. The CDR3 totals 15 residues. J was trimmed by 4 bases and V by 4 bases; bases with no gene match: 7. Per germline, CDR1 WNHNN and CDR2 SYGVQD (reference sequence). The CDR3 loop is CASSATGVKYNEQFF. The CDR3 DNA follows: TGCGCCAGCAGTGCCACAGGGGTAAAGTACAATGAGCAGTTCTTC.

The chain combines TRBV25-1 with TRBJ2-2, with 10 positions matching TRBD1. This CDR3 is 15 amino acids long. The V gene end was trimmed by 7 bases and the J gene end by 5 bases; junction bases not matched to a gene: 7. CDR1 is MGHDK and CDR2 is SYGVNS in the germline V gene. CDR3 coding DNA: TGTGCCAGCATCTGGACAGGGGGGGGTACCGGGGAGCTGTTTTTT. Translating it yields CASIWTGGGTGELFF.

The gene calls are TRBV29-1 and TRBJ2-1; D is unclear. Germline V gives CDR1 SQVTM, CDR2 ANQGSEA. The CDR3 has 13 residues. Trimming pared 3 bases from V and 0 bases from J, leaving 6 bases between. The CDR3 DNA reads TGCAGCGTTGAGGAGAGCTCCTACAATGAGCAGTTCTTC. Amino acid sequence: CSVEESSYNEQFF.

The CDR3 DNA is TGTGCCAGCAGCCCACCGGGACTAGCGGGAGGGAAGCAGTTCTTC. Its translation is CASSPPGLAGGKQFF. This chain links TRBV7-9 with TRBJ2-1, with 16 bases fitting TRBD2. Germline-derived CDR1 and CDR2 are SEHNR and FQNEAQ (reference sequence). This CDR3 contains 15 residues. J was trimmed by 11 bases and V by 5 bases; bases with no gene match: 6.

The chain carries TRBV7-9 and TRBJ2-7, with D possibly called TRBD1 or TRBD2 (5 bases each). CDR1 and CDR2 (germline): SEHNR, FQNEAQ (reference sequence). V was pared by 5 bases and J by 7 bases, with 15 bases between. CDR3 length equals 13 residues. CDR3 protein: CASSPRDGPEQYF. In DNA, the CDR3 is TGTGCCAGCAGCCCTAGGGACGGACCTGAGCAGTACTTC.

The chain carries TRBV9 and TRBJ2-2; D could derive from TRBD1 or TRBD2 (6 bases each). Per the germline V gene, CDR1 is SGDLS and CDR2 is YYNGEE. The length of the CDR3 is 17 residues. V lost 3 bases and J 0 bases, leaving 15 bases between the germline ends. CDR3 coding DNA: TGTGCCAGCAGCGAGGGGGGCAGACTTACGAACACCGGGGAGCTGTTTTTT. Its protein product is CASSEGGRLTNTGELFF.

This chain connects TRBV7-8 to TRBJ2-3; D unclear. V was cut by 1 base and J by 2 bases, with 4 bases left in between. CDR1 and CDR2 from the germline V gene are SGHVS and FQNEAQ. The CDR3 runs to 13 residues. The CDR3: CASSLVPTDTQYF. The DNA of the CDR3 is TGTGCCAGCAGCTTAGTGCCCACAGATACGCAGTATTTT.

This chain joins TRBV15 and TRBJ2-1, with D uncertain. The CDR3 has 13 residues. V lost 3 bases and J 1 base, leaving 4 bases between the germline ends. Germline V gene data show CDR1 as LNHNV and CDR2 as YYDKDF (reference sequence). The CDR3 nucleotides are TGTGCCACCAGCAGGGGGTCCTACAATGAGCAGTTCTTC. Protein sequence: CATSRGSYNEQFF.

This rearrangement joins TRBV19 to TRBJ1-2, with TRBD1 identical over 7 bases. CDR1 and CDR2 (germline): LNHDA, SQIVND (reference sequence). Trimming removed 3 bases from V and 6 bases from J; junction bases left unmatched: 13. This CDR3 region has 16 residues. The CDR3 is CASSIRGLFDRDGYTF. Written as DNA, the CDR3 is TGTGCCAGTAGTATCCGGGGACTATTCGACAGGGATGGCTACACCTTC. Full variable domain (remainder filled in from reference TRBV19 and TRBJ1-2): DGGITQSPKYLFRKEGQNVTLSCEQNLNHDAMYWYRQDPGQGLRLIYYSQIVNDFQKGDIAEGYSVSREKKESFPLTVTSAQKNPTAFYLCASSIRGLFDRDGYTFGSGTRLTVV.